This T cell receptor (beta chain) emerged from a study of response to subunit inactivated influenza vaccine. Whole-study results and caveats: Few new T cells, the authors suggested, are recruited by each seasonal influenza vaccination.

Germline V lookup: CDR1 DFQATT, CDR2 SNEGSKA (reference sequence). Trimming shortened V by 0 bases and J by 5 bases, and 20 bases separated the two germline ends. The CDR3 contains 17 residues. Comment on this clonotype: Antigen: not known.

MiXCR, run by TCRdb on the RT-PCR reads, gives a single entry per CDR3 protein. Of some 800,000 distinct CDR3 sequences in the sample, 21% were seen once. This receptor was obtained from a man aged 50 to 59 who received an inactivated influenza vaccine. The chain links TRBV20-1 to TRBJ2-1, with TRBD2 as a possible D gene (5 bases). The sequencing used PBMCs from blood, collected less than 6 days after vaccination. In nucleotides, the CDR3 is TGCAGTGCTAGAGATTTGGAGGTGGCTGCTTTTGACAATGAGCAGTTCTTC. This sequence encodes CSARDLEVAAFDNEQFF.